The rows below give T cell receptor beta chains drawn from one sample of a study of cytomegalovirus exposure and HLA in healthy donors. TCRdb keeps only in-frame clones here, not all; method: immunoSEQ multiplex PCR. The sample yields roughly 150,000 clones, roughly 88% seen once. Input material: PBMCs. All receptors come from a boy between 2 and 15 years old in good health and CMV-seronegative. Both conserved end residues are part of each CDR3.

J,V,CDR3
TRBJ2-1,TRBV4-2,CASSQGPGNYNEQFF
TRBJ2-7,TRBV4-3,CASSQEQGPSYEQYF
TRBJ1-3,TRBV5-1,CASSLGTGGAGNTIYF
TRBJ2-3,TRBV7-2,CASSLSLAGAGTDTQYF
TRBJ1-5,TRBV6-6,CASTPGYNQPQHF
TRBJ1-1,TRBV5-1,CASSLGDRNRNTEAFF
TRBJ1-2,TRBV25-1,CASSRQGAMEGYTF
TRBJ1-1,TRBV28,CASSSDWGGPTEAFF
TRBJ2-1,TRBV6-5,CASRRETYNEQFF
TRBJ1-2,TRBV2,CASRGQLKGYTF
TRBJ2-5,TRBV29-1,CSYRTGGVFSAQYF
TRBJ1-5,TRBV12-5,CASGSGLLGNQPQHF
TRBJ1-3,TRBV9,CASSVEGGGRGRLYF
TRBJ2-1,TRBV7-7,CASSLEGVRSYNEQFF
TRBJ2-2,TRBV19,CASSIVFEGGLDTGELFF
TRBJ2-3,TRBV10-2,CASSRVGAIGTDTQYF
TRBJ2-7,TRBV13,CASRGSSSDFEQYF
TRBJ2-5,TRBV11-2,CASSLGLTRPKETQYF
TRBJ2-5,TRBV7-2,CASSLERGGLRETQYF
TRBJ1-4,TRBV2,CASETATTNEKLFF
TRBJ1-3,TRBV28,CASSGAEPAGNTIYF
TRBJ2-1,TRBV11-2,CASSLGATSGSYNEQFF
TRBJ2-5,TRBV7-2,CASSPPGRGAKETQYF
TRBJ2-4,TRBV4-3,CASSQGRGIQYF
TRBJ2-7,TRBV4-1,CASSHPGQGQSYEQYF
TRBJ1-3,TRBV6-5,CASRGWGPGGNTIYF
TRBJ1-5,TRBV13,CASSLSSDQPQHF
TRBJ1-3,TRBV2,CASSTAPGNTIYF
TRBJ2-3,TRBV7-2,CASSFRPGGSSTDTQYF
TRBJ2-1,TRBV7-2,CASRGTSVDEQFF
TRBJ2-2,TRBV5-1,CASRGGGANTGELFF
TRBJ1-1,TRBV7-9,CASSLGAGKNTEAFF
TRBJ2-5,TRBV5-6,CASSWNGLQETQYF
TRBJ1-4,TRBV19,CASSRREASNEKLFF
TRBJ1-1,TRBV7-6,CASSIDRTTEAFF
TRBJ2-3,TRBV5-1,CASSWRGLSTDTQYF
TRBJ1-3,TRBV7-2,CASSSGTGGHSGNTIYF
TRBJ2-3,TRBV30,CAAGLAADTQYF
TRBJ1-2,TRBV7-2,CASSPGGGYGYTF
TRBJ2-6,TRBV13,CASSLQQGSGANVLTF
TRBJ1-1,TRBV7-3,CASSLTFSTEAFF
TRBJ2-1,TRBV11-3,CASSLSGYEQFF
TRBJ1-1,TRBV14,CASSLTGDTEAFF
TRBJ2-1,TRBV5-5,CASSSTLAGGHEQFF
TRBJ2-4,TRBV5-6,CASSSAGDIQYF
TRBJ1-2,TRBV7-7,CASSFFTGAVSNYGYTF
TRBJ1-1,TRBV5-6,CASSRRLRLDRGIETEAFF
TRBJ2-7,TRBV9,CASSVGQQAYEQYF
TRBJ2-2,TRBV27,CASSYRTGDTGELFF
TRBJ2-5,TRBV4-3,CASSQDKLAWETQYF
TRBJ2-1,TRBV25-1,CASSGQRELGNEQFF
TRBJ1-6,TRBV5-4,CASSFSGGNSPLHF
TRBJ2-1,TRBV18,CASSPSLAGGGSYNEQFF
TRBJ1-2,TRBV18,CASSPGPKGDYGYTF